This TCR beta chain was sequenced for a study of blood T cell repertoires in COVID-19. As for the study in general: Specimens from acute and convalescent COVID-19 originated in the United States, Italy and Spain. PBMCs, B-cell-depleted T cells, or T cells provided the cDNA or gDNA that made up the material.

Per the original methods: Amplification with reference gene primers provided the estimates of nucleated cell counts. Measured with immunoSEQ multiplex PCR; TCRdb has only the in-frame clones, and not every one. V and J calls and clone size are those listed in that table; D and trimming were worked out from the DNA. The data contain approximately 120,000 clones, 70% to 85% of them seen just once; the ten biggest clones take up 6.5% to 10%. This CDR3 is 14 amino acids long. V shed 0 bases and J shed 5 bases, with 11 bases lying between them. CDR1 is SGHNT and CDR2 is YYREEE in the germline V gene (reference sequence).

The chain links TRBV5-4 to TRBJ1-1, with D possibly TRBD1 on 5 matching bases. The sample taken for sequencing was peripheral blood. The origin of this receptor is an elderly woman with active or convalescent COVID-19. The CDR3 region is CASSLEGLSTEAFF. The CDR3 region has the DNA TGTGCCAGCAGCTTGGAGGGGTTATCGACTGAAGCTTTCTTT.